This T cell receptor beta chain was found in a study of control samples from healthy donors and cancer patients. With 8 bases removed from V and 5 bases from J, the gap between germline ends came to 19 bases. CDR1 and CDR2 (germline): KGHSY, FQNENV. The CDR3 has 14 residues. The protocol was immunoSEQ multiplex PCR, while the TCRdb copy is restricted to in-frame clones and leaves out a portion. The table lists 390,000 or so clones, 80% to 95% of them singletons. This clonotype was obtained from a middle-aged man with head and neck cancer. The rearrangement links TRBV16 to TRBJ2-7; either TRBD1 or TRBD2 may fit D (5 bases each). The sample taken for sequencing was PBMCs. The CDR3 DNA follows: TGTGCCAGCTGCCTCGGGGCGTCGTGGAACGAGCAGTACTTC. Encoded protein: CASCLGASWNEQYF.